This TCR beta chain derives from a study of technical replicates of blood from a few donors. Clones were sequenced by immunoSEQ multiplex PCR, and TCRdb holds only the in-frame ones, with some missing. The repertoire holds about 75,000 clones, with 95% to 98% as singletons. This clone was seen a single time. J was trimmed by 10 bases and V by 8 bases; bases with no gene match: 12. The CDR3 covers 15 residues. Germline V gene lookup returns CDR1 SNHLY and CDR2 FYNNEI. Sequencing was performed on T cells isolated from PBMCs. The chain employs TRBV2 and TRBJ1-6; 9 bases are shared with TRBD1. This TCR derives from a human donor in good health. The CDR3 loop is CASLLDRGVGSPLHF. The CDR3 region has the DNA TGTGCCAGCCTTCTGGACAGGGGCGTTGGGTCACCCCTCCACTTT.